Below are 22 T cell receptor beta chains sequenced from a single sample in a study of technical replicates of blood from a few donors. TCRdb keeps only in-frame clones here, not all; method: immunoSEQ multiplex PCR. The sample lists about 72,000 clones, roughly 89% seen once, with around 0.34% in the top ten. Sequencing used T cells isolated from PBMCs. Source of these receptors: a human donor in good health.

The chain uses TRBV9 and TRBJ2-4, with 9 bases matching TRBD1. The length of the CDR3 is 14 residues. V gave up 0 bases and J gave up 6 bases; unmatched junction bases: 1. From germline, CDR1 is SGDLS and CDR2 YYNGEE. CDR3 bases: TGTGCCAGCAGCGTAGAGGACAGGGGAAACATTCAGTACTTC. This encodes CASSVEDRGNIQYF.

CDR3 sequence: CASSLARGREQFF. The CDR3 DNA sequence: TGTGCCAGCAGCTTAGCAAGGGGGCGGGAGCAGTTCTTC. The rearrangement links TRBV11-2 to TRBJ2-1, with 7 bases fitting TRBD1. Losses at the gene ends were 1 base for V and 10 bases for J; bases not matched to a gene: 4. Germline V CDR1 and CDR2: SGHAT, FQNNGV. This CDR3 has 13 amino acids.

The V call is TRBV19, the J call TRBJ1-5; 7 nucleotides align to TRBD1. Germline assignment: CDR1 LNHDA and CDR2 SQIVND (reference sequence). With 0 bases clipped from V and 5 bases from J, the junction kept 1 base outside the gene matches. This CDR3 is built from 14 residues. In nucleotides, the CDR3 is TGTGCCAGTAGTATAGATAGGGGGCATCAGCCCCAGCATTTT. Translation gives CASSIDRGHQPQHF. The entire variable domain, with the rest obtained from reference TRBV19 and TRBJ1-5, is as follows: DGGITQSPKYLFRKEGQNVTLSCEQNLNHDAMYWYRQDPGQGLRLIYYSQIVNDFQKGDIAEGYSVSREKKESFPLTVTSAQKNPTAFYLCASSIDRGHQPQHFGDGTRLSIL.

The CDR3 is CASSSTANTGELFF. In DNA, the CDR3 is TGCGCCAGCAGTTCGACAGCGAACACCGGGGAGCTGTTTTTT. The gene calls are TRBV5-1 and TRBJ2-2; possible D gene TRBD1, 5 bases. Trimming took 5 bases from V and 0 from J, leaving 8 bases between them. The CDR3 is 14 residues long. Germline lookup yields CDR1 SGHRS and CDR2 YFSETQ.

The V and J genes are TRBV5-1 and TRBJ1-3, with a weak D call TRBD1 (5 bases). Per germline, CDR1 SGHRS and CDR2 YFSETQ. The CDR3 is 16 amino acids. Between the trimmed V and J ends, which lost 4 bases and 0 bases, there was a span of 14 bases. CDR3 nucleotides: TGCGCCAGCAGCCCAAGGACAACCAGCTCTGGAAACACCATATATTTT. It specifies CASSPRTTSSGNTIYF. The full variable domain, completed using reference TRBV5-1 and TRBJ1-3, is KAGVTQTPRYLIKTRGQQVTLSCSPISGHRSVSWYQQTPGQGLQFLFEYFSETQRNKGNFPGRFSGRQFSNSRSEMNVSTLELGDSALYLCASSPRTTSSGNTIYFGEGSWLTVV.

This rearrangement joins TRBV14 to TRBJ1-2; TRBD1 agrees at 7 bases. The germline gives CDR1 SGHDN, CDR2 FVKESK. This CDR3 region has 15 residues. J was trimmed by 6 bases and V by 1 base; bases with no gene match: 8. Here the CDR3 reads CASSQVGRDSHGYTF. In DNA form, the CDR3 reads TGTGCCAGCAGCCAAGTAGGGCGGGACAGTCATGGCTACACCTTC.

V gene TRBV28 combines with J gene TRBJ2-7; possibly TRBD1 for D (5 bases). The CDR3 has 14 amino acids. V gave up 3 bases and J gave up 0 bases, with 9 bases separating them. CDR1 is MDHEN and CDR2 is SYDVKM in the germline V gene. CDR3 region: CASSFPGNSYEQYF. CDR3 sequence (DNA): TGTGCCAGCAGTTTTCCAGGGAACTCCTACGAGCAGTACTTC.

The chain is built from TRBV25-1 and TRBJ2-7; TRBD1 might be the D (6 bases). The CDR3 is made up of 14 amino acids. V was pared by 2 bases and J by 6 bases, with 14 bases between. Germline lookup yields CDR1 MGHDK and CDR2 SYGVNS. The CDR3 loop reads CASSEGQYFREQYF. The CDR3 DNA reads TGTGCCAGCAGTGAAGGACAGTACTTTCGCGAGCAGTACTTC.

This sequence joins TRBV11-3 and TRBJ2-5; no clear D. The ends were cut back, 3 bases at V and 4 bases at J, with 9 bases in the middle. Germline CDR1 SGHNT, CDR2 YENEEA. This CDR3 is built from 13 residues. The DNA for the CDR3 is TGTGCCAGCAGCTTTTTCTCCCGAGAGACCCAGTACTTC. Translation: CASSFFSRETQYF. Supplemented by reference TRBV11-3 and TRBJ2-5, the full variable domain reads EAGVVQSPRYKIIEKKQPVAFWCNPISGHNTLYWYLQNLGQGPELLIRYENEEAVDDSQLPKDRFSAERLKGVDSTLKIQPAELGDSAVYLCASSFFSRETQYFGPGTRLLVL.

CDR3 residues: CASSPQGSQPQHF. The CDR3 bases are TGTGCCAGCTCACCGCAAGGGAGTCAGCCCCAGCATTTT. The genes are TRBV18 and TRBJ1-5; D not resolved. V lost 3 bases, J lost 6 bases, and 9 bases lay in between. The germline V gene encodes CDR1 KGHSH and CDR2 LQKENI. The CDR3 loop spans 13 amino acids.

This clone was recorded only once. The V call is TRBV9, the J call TRBJ2-2, with 7 bases matching TRBD1. This CDR3 has 14 residues. The germline gives CDR1 SGDLS, CDR2 YYNGEE. J lost 3 bases, V lost 4 bases, and 3 bases had no gene match. CDR3 loop: CASSLGQYTGELFF. The CDR3 DNA sequence: TGTGCCAGCAGCCTGGGACAGTACACCGGGGAGCTGTTTTTT. Full variable domain (outside the CDR3, taken from reference TRBV9 and TRBJ2-2): DSGVTQTPKHLITATGQRVTLRCSPRSGDLSVYWYQQSLDQGLQFLIQYYNGEERAKGNILERFSAQQFPDLHSELNLSSLELGDSALYFCASSLGQYTGELFFGEGSRLTVL.

This chain connects TRBV18 to TRBJ1-2; 9 positions match TRBD1. The germline CDR1 and CDR2 sequences are KGHSH and LQKENI. V gave up 3 bases and J gave up 8 bases; unmatched junction bases: 13. The CDR3 contains 16 residues. CDR3 region: CASSPYSGTGTDGYTF. CDR3 DNA sequence: TGTGCCAGCTCACCCTACTCCGGGACAGGGACCGACGGCTACACCTTC.

V gene TRBV10-2 combines with J gene TRBJ1-1; unclear D gene. The germline CDR1 and CDR2 sequences are WSHSY and SAAADI. V dropped 2 bases and J dropped 8 bases, with 12 bases sitting between them. The CDR3 has 13 amino acids. The CDR3 spells CASSEPSRTEAFF. CDR3 bases: TGCGCCAGCAGTGAGCCCTCGCGAACCGAAGCTTTCTTT.

This chain joins TRBV30 and TRBJ1-2; D remains ambiguous. This CDR3 is built from 12 residues. Germline loops: CDR1 GTSNPN, CDR2 SVGIG (reference sequence). The germline V and J ends were trimmed by 4 bases and 1 base, with 7 bases remaining between them. CDR3 amino acids: CAWMADNYGYTF. The CDR3 region has the DNA TGTGCCTGGATGGCGGATAACTATGGCTACACCTTC. Drawing the rest from reference TRBV30 and TRBJ1-2, the complete variable domain is SQTIHQWPATLVQPVGSPLSLECTVEGTSNPNLYWYRQAAGRGLQLLFYSVGIGQISSEVPQNLSASRPQDRQFILSSKKLLLSDSGFYLCAWMADNYGYTFGSGTRLTVV.

The chain carries TRBV29-1 and TRBJ1-2, with D unclear. This CDR3 contains 12 residues. Between the trimmed V and J ends, which lost 3 bases and 1 base, there was a span of 6 bases. Germline V gene sequence: CDR1 SQVTM, CDR2 ANQGSEA. The CDR3 sequence: CSVDPLNYGYTF. In nucleotides, the CDR3 is TGCAGCGTTGATCCCCTTAACTATGGCTACACCTTC.

V gene TRBV5-4 combines with J gene TRBJ2-4, with D hard to call. The ends were cut back, 1 base at V and 13 bases at J, with 9 bases in the middle. The germline CDR1 and CDR2 sequences are SGHNT and YYREEE (reference sequence). The CDR3 length is 11 residues. Here the CDR3 reads CASSLSARQYF. The CDR3 DNA reads TGTGCCAGCAGCTTGTCGGCCAGGCAGTACTTC.

The genes are TRBV6-5 and TRBJ2-7; D gene unclear. The V end was cut by 0 bases, the J end by 0 bases, with 6 bases between. This CDR3 comprises 14 residues. The germline CDR1 and CDR2 sequences are MNHEY and SVGAGI. The CDR3 region is CASSYSPLSYEQYF. CDR3 nucleotides: TGTGCCAGCAGTTACTCTCCCCTCTCCTACGAGCAGTACTTC.

The V gene is TRBV7-2, the J gene TRBJ2-5, with D perhaps matching TRBD2 (6 bases). The CDR3 covers 16 residues. V was trimmed by 5 bases and J by 0 bases, leaving 16 bases between them. Germline assignment: CDR1 SGHTA and CDR2 FQGNSA. CDR3: CASSSPGLVNQETQYF. The CDR3 region has the DNA TGTGCCAGCAGCAGTCCGGGACTCGTAAACCAAGAGACCCAGTACTTC.

The chain is built from TRBV15 and TRBJ1-1, with TRBD1 as a possible D gene (5 bases). This CDR3 has 13 amino acids. Germline V gene lookup returns CDR1 LNHNV and CDR2 YYDKDF (reference sequence). Trimming took 7 bases from V and 3 from J, leaving 12 bases between them. Here the CDR3 DNA reads TGTGCCACCACCCCGTCGGGGGACACTGAAGCTTTCTTT. Its translation: CATTPSGDTEAFF.

This chain uses TRBV4-3 with TRBJ2-5, with 10 nucleotides matching TRBD2. With V trimmed by 0 bases and J by 3 bases, 7 bases remained unmatched. The CDR3 runs 17 residues. Germline lookup yields CDR1 LGHNA and CDR2 YSLEER. The CDR3 DNA reads TGCGCCAGCAGCCAAGAGACTAGCGGGTACCTTAAAGAGACCCAGTACTTC. Amino acid sequence: CASSQETSGYLKETQYF.

The chain has TRBV27 and TRBJ2-5; D possibly corresponds to TRBD2 (6 bases). CDR1 and CDR2 (germline): MNHEY, SMNVEV (reference sequence). Trimming took off 4 bases at V and 3 bases at J, with 9 bases between the two ends. The CDR3 loop spans 13 amino acids. CDR3 sequence: CASSSGLEETQYF. DNA of the CDR3: TGTGCCAGCAGTTCGGGACTTGAAGAGACCCAGTACTTC.

This chain uses TRBV19 with TRBJ2-2; 8 bases match TRBD2. The CDR3 is 16 amino acids. The germline CDR1 and CDR2 sequences are LNHDA and SQIVND (reference sequence). V was clipped by 3 bases and J by 4 bases; unmatched bases: 7. The CDR3 is CASSIPGRALTGELFF. The CDR3 DNA sequence: TGTGCCAGTAGTATTCCCGGGAGGGCCCTCACCGGGGAGCTGTTTTTT.